Sequencing of this TCR beta chain was carried out in a study of cytomegalovirus exposure and HLA in healthy donors. A word on this clone: Its specificity is unknown.

13 Jbeta primers and 60 Vbeta primers were used for the PCR. Libraries were prepared by immunoSEQ multiplex PCR; TCRdb keeps only in-frame clonotypes and omits some of them. Found here are fewer than 40,000 clones, roughly two thirds of them singletons; the top ten hold about 9.5%. Study-level points and caveats: Follow-up analysis later connected one missense variant in DCLRE1C with trimming of TCR beta V- and J-genes. Investigators reported under 200 TCR beta chains as tied to cytomegalovirus.

The CDR3 is made up of 14 amino acids. With 5 bases removed from V and 3 bases from J, the gap between germline ends came to 13 bases. CDR1 and CDR2 (germline): SGHTA, FQGNSA. The clonotype originates from a man between 40 and 49 years old in good health and CMV-seropositive. Sample: PBMCs. The genes are TRBV7-2 and TRBJ1-2, with D perhaps TRBD1 (6 bases). The CDR3 here is CASSTRYRDYGYTF. In nucleotides, the CDR3 is TGTGCCAGCAGCACACGCTACAGGGACTATGGCTACACCTTC.